Presented here are 10 T cell receptor beta chains from one specimen sequenced in a study of molecular identifiers for immune sequencing clone quantification. TCRdb used MiXCR to reprocess the PCR reads, holding one entry per CDR3 protein. The sample has 550,000 to 750,000 distinct CDR3 sequences; less than 20% are singletons. The sample consisted of naive CD8+ T cells from blood, with Jurkat cell RNA spiked in. The subset: FACS-sorted CD8+CD4-CCR7+CD45RA+ naive T cells. The receptors derive from a human donor in good health. Some libraries in this study had Jurkat cell RNA spiked in.

This clonotype was counted at least ten times. The CDR3 DNA is TGCGCCAGCAGCACCCGAGAAGGAGAGACCCAGTACTTC. Protein sequence: CASSTREGETQYF. This chain joins TRBV4-3 and TRBJ2-5; D remains ambiguous. Trimming took off 5 bases at V and 4 bases at J, with 11 bases between the two ends. Germline CDR1 is LGHNA and CDR2 is YSLEER. The CDR3 covers 13 residues.

The chain combines TRBV1 with TRBJ2-7; the table names TRBD2, a call not compared with the DNA. TRBV1 is termed a pseudogene. The CDR3 has 16 amino acids. CDR3 coding DNA: TGCACCAGCAGCCTCAGCGTGGAGGGGGCTCTCGACGAGCAGTACTTC. Translating it yields CTSSLSVEGALDEQYF.

About this clonotype: A much more abundant neighbour one base away suggests this may be a read error. The CDR3 carries no conserved terminal phenylalanine or tryptophan, so it likely arises from a read error. The V and J genes are TRBV5-6 and TRBJ2-7; no clear D gene. Germline-derived CDR1 and CDR2 are SGHDT and YYEEEE. This CDR3 has 13 residues. The V gene lost 0 bases and the J gene lost 3 bases, with 7 bases spanning the gap. The CDR3 loop is CASSLVADYEQYL. The CDR3 DNA reads TGTGCCAGCAGCTTGGTGGCTGACTACGAGCAGTACCTC.

This clonotype was recorded at least ten times. CDR3 residues: CASSLFEAAYTEAFF. CDR3 sequence (DNA): TGTGCCAGCAGTCTCTTTGAGGCCGCGTACACTGAAGCTTTCTTT. The chain recombines TRBV28 with TRBJ1-1; D unresolved. The CDR3 spans 15 residues. In germline, CDR1 is MDHEN, CDR2 SYDVKM. The ends were cut back, 5 bases at V and 3 bases at J, with 16 bases in the middle.

This clonotype was picked up a small number of times. CDR3 sequence reads: CASSLEPYSNEQFF. The CDR3 DNA follows: TGTGCCAGCAGCCTAGAACCGTATTCTAATGAGCAGTTCTTC. The rearrangement joins TRBV12-3 or TRBV12-4 to TRBJ2-1; no clear D gene. The CDR3 extends over 14 amino acids. V was trimmed by 6 bases and J by 7 bases, leaving 16 bases between them.

On this clonotype itself: One base away lies a much larger clone, so this may be a sequencing read error. The chain has TRBV2 and TRBJ2-5; tentatively, D is TRBD1 (7 bases). CDR1 and CDR2 (germline): SNHLY, FYNNEI. This CDR3 contains 15 residues. V lost 5 bases and J lost 6, with 19 bases in between. In DNA form, the CDR3 reads TGTGCCAGCAGTCTGGGCAGGGGGGCCCGACAGACCCAGTACTTC. It translates to CASSLGRGARQTQYF.

A remark on this clonotype: One end of the junction does not line up with germline, which may come from a read error. The CDR3 is CASSLSRGRSTDTRYF. DNA of the CDR3: TGTGCCAGTAGTCTCTCCAGGGGGCGAAGCACAGATACGCGGTATTTT. The V gene is TRBV19, the J gene TRBJ2-3; 8 positions match TRBD1. The CDR3 is made up of 16 amino acids. Germline V lookup: CDR1 LNHDA, CDR2 SQIVND (reference sequence).

To note about this clonotype: Since a much larger clone is just one base distant, this may be a read error. The CDR3 coding sequence is TGTGCCACCAGCAGAGGACAGCTAACCTGCGAGCAGTACTTC. Its protein product is CATSRGQLTCEQYF. The chain combines TRBV15 with TRBJ2-7, with D possibly TRBD1 on 5 matching bases. V gave up 1 base and J gave up 6 bases, with 13 bases separating them. CDR3 length: 14 amino acids. Germline CDR1 and CDR2: LNHNV and YYDKDF (reference sequence). The full variable domain, its missing parts supplied by reference TRBV15 and TRBJ2-7, is DAMVIQNPRYQVTQFGKPVTLSCSQTLNHNVMYWYQQKSSQAPKLLFHYYDKDFNNEADTPDNFQSRRPNTSFCFLDIRSPGLGDTAMYLCATSRGQLTCEQYFGPGTRLTVT.

This clonotype was counted at least ten times. The rearrangement uses TRBV5-1 and TRBJ2-7; perhaps TRBD2 as D (6 bases). CDR1 and CDR2 (germline): SGHRS, YFSETQ. Trimming stripped 4 bases from V and 2 bases from J, with 16 bases between. CDR3 size: 15 residues. DNA of the CDR3: TGCGCCAGCAGCCCGGAGGGGCTTTGGGCCTACGAGCAGTACTTC. This gives the protein CASSPEGLWAYEQYF. Full variable domain (remainder filled in from reference TRBV5-1 and TRBJ2-7): KAGVTQTPRYLIKTRGQQVTLSCSPISGHRSVSWYQQTPGQGLQFLFEYFSETQRNKGNFPGRFSGRQFSNSRSEMNVSTLELGDSALYLCASSPEGLWAYEQYFGPGTRLTVT.

This clonotype was recorded many times. This chain connects TRBV7-9 to TRBJ1-2; 9 bases match TRBD1. The CDR3 has 16 residues. With 5 bases clipped from V and 12 bases from J, the junction kept 19 bases outside the gene matches. Germline V CDR1 and CDR2: SEHNR, FQNEAQ (reference sequence). The CDR3 bases are TGTGCCAGCAGCCCACCGCTGTCCCTACAGGGGGCACTCCACACCTTC. It translates to CASSPPLSLQGALHTF.